This T cell receptor beta chain was documented in a study of beta chain features in type 1 diabetes. Findings and limits, study-wide: TCRB rearrangement may or may not be influenced by HLA type; here this remained unresolved. Significant though moderate, a shortening of TCRB CDR3s appeared in all four CD4+ subsets of Type 1 diabetes patients.

The V gene's germline CDR1 is GTSNPN and CDR2 SVGIG (reference sequence). There are 12 residues in the CDR3. With 5 bases clipped from V and 7 bases from J, the junction kept 7 bases outside the gene matches. Expressed TCRB transcripts were sequenced, since all the RNA that had been isolated was reverse transcribed. Only in-frame clones appear in the TCRdb table, and some are missing; sequencing was by immunoSEQ multiplex PCR. Here the sample spans 300,000 to 350,000 clones, 20% being singletons. As for this clone: The antigen is undetermined.

The sequence derives from a woman younger than 30 in good health. The V and J genes are TRBV30 and TRBJ2-7; 8 bases match TRBD1. Source material: naive CD4+ T cells from blood. The CDR3 DNA reads TGTGCCTGGGGGACAGGACATCGGGAGCAGTACTTC. Residues: CAWGTGHREQYF. The whole variable domain, remainder taken from reference TRBV30 and TRBJ2-7, is SQTIHQWPATLVQPVGSPLSLECTVEGTSNPNLYWYRQAAGRGLQLLFYSVGIGQISSEVPQNLSASRPQDRQFILSSKKLLLSDSGFYLCAWGTGHREQYFGPGTRLTVT.